Listed below are T cell receptor beta chains from one sample, sequenced in a study of T cell responses to AZD1222 COVID-19 vaccine. This table comes from immunoSEQ multiplex PCR, and its TCRdb copy is limited to in-frame clones, with some not included. Of about 180,000 clones listed, around nine tenths are singletons. Source: peripheral blood, taken on day 0 of AZD1222 vaccination. These receptor sequences come from an adult in good health. CDR3s include the opening cysteine and the closing phenylalanine or tryptophan. The order of the fields is V gene, J gene, clone size, D gene, CDR3 protein, CDR3 DNA. The D gene is left open where the match is weak. The size of a clone is reported for some rows only, either as once, few or many, or as a class for expanded clones.

v_call: TRBV20-1
j_call: TRBJ1-5
clone_size: -
d_call: -
cdr3_aa: CSASRSGQPQHF
cdr3_nt: TGCAGTGCTAGTCGGAGCGGTCAGCCCCAGCATTTT

v_call: TRBV30
j_call: TRBJ1-2
clone_size: -
d_call: TRBD1
cdr3_aa: CAWSRDRVYNGYTF
cdr3_nt: TGTGCCTGGAGCAGAGACAGGGTATATAATGGCTACACCTTC

v_call: TRBV28
j_call: TRBJ1-5
clone_size: -
d_call: TRBD1
cdr3_aa: CASSPGQGGRWNQPQHF
cdr3_nt: TGTGCCAGCAGTCCCGGGCAGGGGGGTCGTTGGAATCAGCCCCAGCATTTT

v_call: TRBV30
j_call: TRBJ2-7
clone_size: -
d_call: -
cdr3_aa: CAWSDRYEQYF
cdr3_nt: TGTGCCTGGAGTGACCGCTACGAGCAGTACTTC

v_call: TRBV4-2
j_call: TRBJ2-3
clone_size: -
d_call: -
cdr3_aa: CASSQVDERTDTQYF
cdr3_nt: TGTGCCAGCAGCCAAGTCGATGAACGAACAGATACGCAGTATTTT

v_call: TRBV4-2
j_call: TRBJ1-2
clone_size: -
d_call: TRBD1
cdr3_aa: CASSQVGQGAWGYTF
cdr3_nt: TGTGCCAGCAGCCAAGTAGGACAGGGGGCGTGGGGCTACACCTTC

v_call: TRBV28
j_call: TRBJ2-3
clone_size: few
d_call: -
cdr3_aa: CASTGGPGQATDTQYF
cdr3_nt: TGTGCCAGCACCGGGGGACCAGGACAGGCCACAGATACGCAGTATTTT

v_call: TRBV5-1
j_call: TRBJ2-7
clone_size: -
d_call: -
cdr3_aa: CASTNGGSGNEQYF
cdr3_nt: TGCGCCAGCACTAATGGAGGGTCGGGCAACGAGCAGTACTTC

v_call: TRBV6-5
j_call: TRBJ1-1
clone_size: -
d_call: -
cdr3_aa: CASKRQGTWNTEAFF
cdr3_nt: TGTGCCAGCAAGCGGCAGGGAACATGGAACACTGAAGCTTTCTTT

v_call: TRBV7-7
j_call: TRBJ2-5
clone_size: -
d_call: TRBD2
cdr3_aa: CASGGLAGRENKETQYF
cdr3_nt: TGTGCCAGCGGTGGTCTAGCGGGGAGAGAGAATAAAGAGACCCAGTACTTC

v_call: TRBV11-2
j_call: TRBJ2-3
clone_size: -
d_call: TRBD1
cdr3_aa: CASSRTGRDTDTQYF
cdr3_nt: TGTGCCAGCAGCCGGACAGGACGGGACACAGATACGCAGTATTTT

v_call: TRBV19
j_call: TRBJ2-2
clone_size: -
d_call: TRBD2
cdr3_aa: CASSVGGRGTGELFF
cdr3_nt: TGTGCCAGTAGCGTGGGCGGGAGGGGCACCGGGGAGCTGTTTTTT

v_call: TRBV3-1/TRBV3-2
j_call: TRBJ1-6
clone_size: -
d_call: -
cdr3_aa: CASSQGVREPLHF
cdr3_nt: TGTGCCAGCAGCCAAGGAGTCCGGGAACCCCTCCACTTT

v_call: TRBV4-1
j_call: TRBJ2-2
clone_size: -
d_call: -
cdr3_aa: CASSQGPGPGELFF
cdr3_nt: TGCGCCAGCAGCCAAGGTCCGGGGCCCGGGGAGCTGTTTTTT

v_call: TRBV19
j_call: TRBJ2-7
clone_size: -
d_call: -
cdr3_aa: CASGTYEQYF
cdr3_nt: TGTGCCAGCGGAACCTACGAGCAGTACTTC

v_call: TRBV9
j_call: TRBJ1-3
clone_size: few
d_call: -
cdr3_aa: CASSPWVDSGNTIYF
cdr3_nt: TGTGCCAGCAGCCCCTGGGTAGACTCTGGAAACACCATATATTTT

v_call: TRBV11-2
j_call: TRBJ1-1
clone_size: few
d_call: TRBD1
cdr3_aa: CASSSSDRANTEAFF
cdr3_nt: TGTGCCAGCAGCTCTTCGGACAGGGCGAACACTGAAGCTTTCTTT

v_call: TRBV12-5
j_call: TRBJ2-7
clone_size: -
d_call: -
cdr3_aa: CASGPPTGGPSYEQYF
cdr3_nt: TGTGCTAGTGGTCCCCCTACCGGAGGTCCGTCCTACGAGCAGTACTTC

v_call: TRBV6-2/TRBV6-3
j_call: TRBJ1-6
clone_size: -
d_call: TRBD1
cdr3_aa: CASSSPGQGNSPLHF
cdr3_nt: TGTGCCAGCAGTTCTCCGGGACAGGGCAATTCACCCCTCCACTTT

v_call: TRBV5-1
j_call: TRBJ2-7
clone_size: -
d_call: -
cdr3_aa: CASSSDSWLEQYF
cdr3_nt: TGCGCCAGCAGCTCTGACTCCTGGCTCGAGCAGTACTTC

v_call: TRBV4-3
j_call: TRBJ1-3
clone_size: -
d_call: TRBD1
cdr3_aa: CASSQGQGIGNTIYF
cdr3_nt: TGCGCCAGCAGCCAAGGACAGGGGATAGGAAACACCATATATTTT

v_call: TRBV4-1
j_call: TRBJ1-1
clone_size: -
d_call: -
cdr3_aa: CASSQVQGEGTEAFF
cdr3_nt: TGCGCCAGCAGCCAAGTCCAGGGCGAGGGCACTGAAGCTTTCTTT

v_call: TRBV5-4
j_call: TRBJ2-1
clone_size: once
d_call: TRBD1
cdr3_aa: CASSLGPGQGWDEQFF
cdr3_nt: TGTGCCAGCAGCTTGGGGCCGGGACAGGGGTGGGATGAGCAGTTCTTC

v_call: TRBV24-1
j_call: TRBJ1-1
clone_size: -
d_call: -
cdr3_aa: CATSDRFTTNPNTEAFF
cdr3_nt: TGTGCCACCAGTGATCGCTTCACAACAAACCCGAACACTGAAGCTTTCTTT

v_call: TRBV5-4
j_call: TRBJ1-1
clone_size: -
d_call: -
cdr3_aa: CASGNDRPNTEAFF
cdr3_nt: TGTGCCAGCGGAAATGACAGACCGAACACTGAAGCTTTCTTT

v_call: TRBV1
j_call: TRBJ2-2
clone_size: -
d_call: -
cdr3_aa: CTSSLTSGRNTGELFF
cdr3_nt: TGCACCAGCAGCCTCACTAGCGGGCGGAACACCGGGGAGCTGTTTTTT

v_call: TRBV5-8
j_call: TRBJ1-2
clone_size: few
d_call: -
cdr3_aa: CASSSSAGGYTF
cdr3_nt: TGTGCCAGCAGCTCCTCGGCGGGTGGCTACACCTTC

v_call: TRBV14
j_call: TRBJ2-7
clone_size: -
d_call: TRBD2
cdr3_aa: CASSPNRAGGYEQYF
cdr3_nt: TGTGCCAGCAGCCCCAATCGAGCGGGAGGGTACGAGCAGTACTTC

v_call: TRBV7-8
j_call: TRBJ1-6
clone_size: -
d_call: -
cdr3_aa: CASSLVLATNYSPLHF
cdr3_nt: TGTGCCAGCAGCCTGGTCTTAGCAACAAATTATTCACCCCTCCACTTT

v_call: TRBV9
j_call: TRBJ2-7
clone_size: -
d_call: TRBD2
cdr3_aa: CASSVSGGGAAEQYF
cdr3_nt: TGTGCCAGCAGCGTATCAGGCGGGGGGGCCGCCGAGCAGTACTTC